This is a list of T cell receptor beta chains from one sample in a study of vaccination and CD4 T cells after COVID-19. One entry per CDR3 protein results from TCRdb running MiXCR on the PCR reads. The profile shows about 25,000 distinct CDR3 sequences, approximately 67% of them singletons. Their specific antigens are unknown. Sequenced material: CD4+ T cells from blood, cultured in vitro, taken after SARS-CoV-2 vaccination. The origin of the receptors is a human donor who received a COVID-19 vaccine. The CDR3 runs from the conserved cysteine through the conserved F or W. The order of the fields is J gene, clone size, D gene, V gene, CDR3 protein, CDR3 DNA. A D gene is named only where the DNA matches it firmly. Clone sizes are given selectively: once, few, many, or a class where the clone is expanded.

J gene: TRBJ2-6
clone size: NA
D gene: NA
V gene: TRBV7-9
CDR3 protein: CASSPDPRANVLTF
CDR3 DNA: TGTGCCAGCAGCCCGGATCCACGGGCCAACGTCCTGACTTTC

J gene: TRBJ2-3
clone size: few
D gene: NA
V gene: TRBV7-9
CDR3 protein: CASSADRRDNTDTQYF
CDR3 DNA: TGTGCCAGCAGCGCAGACCGAAGGGACAACACAGATACGCAGTATTTT

J gene: TRBJ2-3
clone size: NA
D gene: NA
V gene: TRBV20-1
CDR3 protein: CSAAGVLDTQYF
CDR3 DNA: TGCAGTGCGGCTGGGGTGTTGGATACGCAGTATTTT

J gene: TRBJ1-5
clone size: NA
D gene: TRBD1
V gene: TRBV2
CDR3 protein: CASSEVGTGAFRQPQHF
CDR3 DNA: TGTGCCAGCAGTGAAGTGGGGACAGGGGCTTTCAGGCAGCCCCAGCATTTT

J gene: TRBJ2-5
clone size: NA
D gene: TRBD2
V gene: TRBV7-6
CDR3 protein: CASSLAWRGGPETQYF
CDR3 DNA: TGTGCCAGCAGCTTAGCCTGGCGGGGGGGCCCAGAGACCCAGTACTTC

J gene: TRBJ1-1
clone size: NA
D gene: TRBD1
V gene: TRBV6-1
CDR3 protein: CASRRDRAGTEAFF
CDR3 DNA: TGTGCCAGCAGACGGGACAGGGCGGGCACTGAAGCTTTCTTT

J gene: TRBJ2-1
clone size: NA
D gene: TRBD2
V gene: TRBV24-1
CDR3 protein: CATSDPRTSGGGSYNEQFF
CDR3 DNA: TGTGCCACCAGTGATCCAAGGACTAGCGGGGGAGGATCCTACAATGAGCAGTTCTTC

J gene: TRBJ1-2
clone size: NA
D gene: NA
V gene: TRBV19
CDR3 protein: CASTTGSYGYTF
CDR3 DNA: TGTGCCAGTACCACAGGGTCCTATGGCTACACCTTC

J gene: TRBJ2-1
clone size: NA
D gene: NA
V gene: TRBV7-9
CDR3 protein: CASRIKTSDSFGNEQFF
CDR3 DNA: TGTGCCAGCAGAATTAAGACCTCAGATAGTTTCGGCAATGAGCAGTTCTTC

J gene: TRBJ2-5
clone size: NA
D gene: NA
V gene: TRBV10-3
CDR3 protein: CAIRASGRETQYF
CDR3 DNA: TGTGCCATCAGGGCATCAGGGAGAGAGACCCAGTACTTC